A single sample gave rise to the 21 T cell receptor beta chains below, sequenced in a study of human T cells and chemical hapten exposure. Indicated time point: patch test 3, about 24 weeks after DPC sensitization. Treatment described: therapeutic diphenylcyclopropenone sensitization with weekly scalp DPC. Each CDR3 protein gets one entry after TCRdb re-called the RACE reads with MiXCR. Seen here are 95,000 to 150,000 distinct CDR3 sequences, around 11% observed once, and the top ten hold under 2.5%. Sequenced here: whole blood, sampled in connection with sensitization to the hapten diphenylcyclopropenone (DPC). The source is a woman in her 50s with alopecia areata. Some clones in this sample may be carry-over from other donors' samples.

This clonotype turned up a few times. The chain couples TRBV12-3 or TRBV12-4 to TRBJ2-1; no clear D. The CDR3 covers 15 residues. Between the trimmed V and J ends, which lost 5 bases and 2 bases, there was a span of 13 bases. The CDR3 nucleotides are TGTGCCAGCAGTAGGGTCCCAGCTACCTACAATGAGCAGTTCTTC. This codes for CASSRVPATYNEQFF.

This clonotype appeared many times. V gene TRBV21-1 combines with J gene TRBJ2-7. TRBV21-1 is a pseudogene segment. This CDR3 has 13 residues. Here the CDR3 reads CASSMGHGDEQYF. CDR3 sequence (DNA): TGTGCCAGCAGCATGGGTCATGGGGACGAGCAGTACTTC.

V is TRBV20-1 and J is TRBJ1-1; TRBD1 aligns across 8 bases. CDR1 and CDR2 (germline): DFQATT, SNEGSKA (reference sequence). V shed 2 bases, J shed 1 base, and the junction held 3 bases outside the gene matches. The CDR3 is made up of 14 amino acids. The CDR3 region has the DNA TGCAGTGCTAGACTCAGGGGGCGGAACACTGAAGCTTTCTTT. Its protein is CSARLRGRNTEAFF.

CDR3 residues: CASSSTSGSYEQYF. The CDR3 DNA reads TGTGCCAGCAGTTCGACTAGCGGATCCTACGAGCAGTACTTC. The chain joins TRBV28 to TRBJ2-7; 9 bases are a match to TRBD2. This CDR3 is 14 amino acids long. Per the germline V gene, CDR1 is MDHEN and CDR2 is SYDVKM. J lost 1 base, V lost 4 bases, and 2 bases had no gene match.

This clonotype has a handful of counts. The V and J genes are TRBV4-1 and TRBJ2-3; D may match TRBD1 or TRBD2 (6 bases each). The CDR3 runs 15 residues. CDR1 is MGHRA and CDR2 is YSYEKL in the germline V gene. V lost 2 bases to trimming and J lost 2 bases, with 11 bases between them. CDR3 region: CASSQPGAYTDTQYF. CDR3 DNA sequence: TGCGCCAGCAGCCAACCGGGGGCGTACACAGATACGCAGTATTTT.

There are a few counts of this clonotype. V and J are TRBV29-1 and TRBJ2-7; 9 bases map to TRBD2. Germline V gene sequence: CDR1 SQVTM, CDR2 ANQGSEA. Germline trimming cut 6 bases from V and 6 bases from J; bases unmatched to any gene: 18. This CDR3 has 16 amino acids. In DNA, the CDR3 is TGCAGCGTGGGGATGGGAGGGGTAGCGGGAGTTCGCGAGCAGTACTTC. Amino acid sequence: CSVGMGGVAGVREQYF.

CDR3 bases: TGTGCCAGCAGTTACCGAGACACCATATATTTT. Translating it yields CASSYRDTIYF. The rearrangement joins TRBV6-5 to TRBJ1-3; D unresolved. Per germline, CDR1 MNHEY and CDR2 SVGAGI. Trimming stripped 2 bases from V and 8 bases from J, with 4 bases between. This CDR3 spans 11 amino acids.

This clonotype was detected only a few times. This chain uses TRBV12-3 or TRBV12-4 with TRBJ1-1; D is ambiguous. This CDR3 contains 11 residues. The ends were cut back, 3 bases at V and 7 bases at J, with 6 bases in the middle. The CDR3: CASSFRHEAFF. CDR3 DNA: TGTGCCAGCAGTTTCCGCCATGAAGCTTTCTTT.

This clonotype was recorded many times. The gene calls are TRBV7-2 and TRBJ2-7; the D is unclear. V was pared by 5 bases and J by 4 bases, with 15 bases between. CDR3 length equals 14 residues. The V gene's germline CDR1 is SGHTA and CDR2 FQGNSA. CDR3 loop: CASSHRIEPYEQYF. The CDR3 DNA follows: TGTGCCAGCAGCCACCGGATAGAGCCGTACGAGCAGTACTTC.

There are a few counts of this clonotype. The V gene is TRBV11-2, the J gene TRBJ1-3; TRBD1 matches at 7 bases. The junction had 6 bases not matched to a gene; V was cut back by 1 base and J by 0 bases. Germline assignment: CDR1 SGHAT and CDR2 FQNNGV. The CDR3 has 17 residues. CDR3 sequence: CASSLGQGRSSGNTIYF. CDR3 DNA sequence: TGTGCCAGCAGCTTAGGACAGGGCCGTAGCTCTGGAAACACCATATATTTT.

This clonotype occurred a few times. Here the CDR3 reads CASTMSEGAGANVLTF. CDR3 in DNA: TGCGCCAGCACCATGAGCGAGGGCGCCGGGGCCAACGTCCTGACTTTC. The chain recombines TRBV4-1 with TRBJ2-6, with D perhaps matching TRBD2 (5 bases). The CDR3 runs 16 residues. Trimming removed 7 bases from V and 4 bases from J, with 17 bases in between. From germline, CDR1 is MGHRA and CDR2 YSYEKL.

In regard to this clonotype: A read error may be the cause here, since a much bigger clone is one base away. J is TRBJ2-7 and V is TRBV28; TRBD2 aligns across 11 bases. CDR1 MDHEN and CDR2 SYDVKM come from the germline V gene. This CDR3 contains 15 residues. CDR3 DNA: TGTGCCAGCAGTGTAGCGGGAGGGCCGATATACGGGCAGTACTTC. Residues: CASSVAGGPIYGQYF.

This clonotype has only a few counts. J is TRBJ2-7 and V is TRBV20-1; 7 positions agree with TRBD1. V trimming: 0 bases; J trimming: 3 bases; junction bases outside the gene matches: 5. This CDR3 contains 14 residues. Germline V gene sequence: CDR1 DFQATT, CDR2 SNEGSKA (reference sequence). CDR3 in amino acids: CSARDIGTDYEQYF. Here the CDR3 DNA reads TGCAGTGCTAGAGATATCGGGACAGACTACGAGCAGTACTTC.

The chain employs TRBV3-1 and TRBJ2-5; D may be TRBD1 (6 bases). The CDR3 spans 14 residues. Trimming took off 0 bases at V and 1 base at J, with 6 bases between the two ends. Germline values: CDR1 LGHDT, CDR2 YNNKEL (reference sequence). CDR3 nucleotides: TGTGCCAGCAGCCAAGAACAGGGCCAAGAGACCCAGTACTTC. The encoded protein is CASSQEQGQETQYF.

This sequence joins TRBV20-1 and TRBJ2-3; 15 bases are shared with TRBD2. Germline V lookup: CDR1 DFQATT, CDR2 SNEGSKA (reference sequence). With V trimmed by 1 base and J by 4 bases, 9 bases remained unmatched. This CDR3 spans 18 amino acids. CDR3 amino acids: CSARGSPGLAGGSDTQYF. The CDR3 nucleotides are TGCAGTGCTAGAGGTTCGCCGGGACTAGCGGGAGGCTCAGATACGCAGTATTTT.

Only a few counts were recorded for this clonotype. This chain uses TRBV24-1 with TRBJ1-4; D gene ambiguous. V was pared by 4 bases and J by 8 bases, with 16 bases between. CDR3 size: 15 residues. Germline lookup yields CDR1 KGHDR and CDR2 SFDVKD. CDR3 bases: TGTGCCACCAGTGACAGCCGGGATTTTCGCGAAAAACTGTTTTTT. Translating gives CATSDSRDFREKLFF.

This clonotype was recorded many times. The chain uses TRBV4-1 and TRBJ2-3, with D perhaps matching TRBD2 (6 bases). This CDR3 region has 15 residues. Germline V gene data show CDR1 as MGHRA and CDR2 as YSYEKL. Trimming shortened V by 2 bases and J by 4 bases, and 13 bases separated the two germline ends. The CDR3 region has the DNA TGCGCCAGCAGCCAAAGAGCCCCTAGCGCAGATACGCAGTATTTT. As protein: CASSQRAPSADTQYF.

This clonotype was found many times. V gene TRBV12-3 or TRBV12-4 combines with J gene TRBJ1-1; TRBD1 might be the D (5 bases). The V gene lost 3 bases and the J gene lost 1 base, with 6 bases spanning the gap. This CDR3 has 13 amino acids. CDR3 in amino acids: CASSFTGNTEAFF. CDR3 coding DNA: TGTGCCAGCAGTTTTACAGGGAACACTGAAGCTTTCTTT.

This clonotype was counted a few times. This chain connects TRBV6-1 to TRBJ1-5; no reliable D call. There are 15 residues in the CDR3. Germline V gene sequence: CDR1 MNHNS, CDR2 SASEGT. Between the trimmed V and J ends, which lost 1 base and 1 base, there was a span of 8 bases. In nucleotides, the CDR3 is TGTGCCAGCAGTGAAGGGGCCGTGAGCAATCAGCCCCAGCATTTT. This gives the protein CASSEGAVSNQPQHF.

Only a few counts were recorded for this clonotype. The chain combines TRBV12-3 or TRBV12-4 with TRBJ2-4; 10 bases map to TRBD2. CDR3 length: 15 residues. V shed 7 bases, J shed 2 bases, and the junction held 5 bases outside the gene matches. CDR3 sequence: CASTLAGETKNIQYF. CDR3 sequence (DNA): TGTGCCAGCACTCTAGCGGGAGAGACCAAAAACATTCAGTACTTC.

The chain couples TRBV5-1 to TRBJ2-6; a weak D match, TRBD1 (6 bases). Trimming removed 4 bases at V and 4 bases at J, with 15 bases between. Germline CDR1 SGHRS, CDR2 YFSETQ. The CDR3 has 16 amino acids. The CDR3 spells CASSTPTGTGANVLTF. CDR3 bases: TGCGCCAGCAGCACCCCAACAGGGACCGGGGCCAACGTCCTGACTTTC.